The 28 T cell receptor beta chains presented below share a single source sample, sequenced in a study of blood T cell repertoires in COVID-19. Profiling relied on immunoSEQ multiplex PCR, and the TCRdb table lists in-frame clones only, not all of them. Of tens of thousands of clones listed, about 86% are singletons. The sequenced sample consisted of peripheral blood. All receptors derive from a woman over 75 in a cohort sampled during active or convalescent COVID-19.

This clone was detected once. This rearrangement joins TRBV19 to TRBJ1-5; D remains ambiguous. Germline lookup yields CDR1 LNHDA and CDR2 SQIVND (reference sequence). The CDR3 has 13 amino acids. The V gene lost 4 bases and the J gene lost 2 bases, with 6 bases spanning the gap. The CDR3 protein is CASSTRGNQPQHF. The CDR3 DNA reads as TGTGCCAGTAGTACCCGGGGCAATCAGCCCCAGCATTTT.

The chain carries TRBV19 and TRBJ1-2; 10 nucleotides match TRBD1. J was trimmed by 2 bases and V by 4 bases; bases with no gene match: 1. CDR3 size: 14 residues. Germline assignment: CDR1 LNHDA and CDR2 SQIVND (reference sequence). CDR3 residues: CASSKTGGNYGYTF. The CDR3 nucleotides are TGTGCCAGTAGTAAGACAGGGGGCAACTATGGCTACACCTTC. The full variable domain, its missing parts supplied by reference TRBV19 and TRBJ1-2, is DGGITQSPKYLFRKEGQNVTLSCEQNLNHDAMYWYRQDPGQGLRLIYYSQIVNDFQKGDIAEGYSVSREKKESFPLTVTSAQKNPTAFYLCASSKTGGNYGYTFGSGTRLTVV.

Here the CDR3 DNA reads TGCGCCAGCAGCCAAATAGAACAGCAAAACACTGAAGCTTTCTTT. Residues: CASSQIEQQNTEAFF. The gene calls are TRBV4-1 and TRBJ1-1, with D unclear. This CDR3 spans 15 amino acids. With 2 bases removed from V and 2 bases from J, the gap between germline ends came to 12 bases. Per the germline V gene, CDR1 is MGHRA and CDR2 is YSYEKL.

This rearrangement joins TRBV7-9 to TRBJ2-5; 10 positions match TRBD2. After removal of 2 bases from V and 5 bases from J, the junction contained 11 bases not matched to a gene. The CDR3 is made up of 17 amino acids. The germline CDR1 and CDR2 sequences are SEHNR and FQNEAQ (reference sequence). CDR3 loop: CASSLRGVLAGTETQYF. For the CDR3, the DNA is TGTGCCAGCAGCTTAAGGGGGGTACTAGCGGGAACTGAGACCCAGTACTTC.

The chain links TRBV25-1 to TRBJ1-6, with 7 nucleotides matching TRBD1. This CDR3 has 13 amino acids. V lost 7 bases, J lost 7 bases, and 4 bases stayed unmatched. Germline V lookup: CDR1 MGHDK, CDR2 SYGVNS. The CDR3 DNA reads as TGTGCCAGCACCCCAGGGGGGAATTCACCCCTCCACTTT. Translation gives CASTPGGNSPLHF. The whole variable domain, remainder taken from reference TRBV25-1 and TRBJ1-6, is EADIYQTPRYLVIGTGKKITLECSQTMGHDKMYWYQQDPGMELHLIHYSYGVNSTEKGDLSSESTVSRIRTEHFPLTLESARPSHTSQYLCASTPGGNSPLHFGNGTRLTVT.

J is TRBJ1-4 and V is TRBV7-8; perhaps TRBD1 as D (5 bases). The V end was cut by 4 bases, the J end by 0 bases, with 15 bases between. This CDR3 has 17 residues. Germline assignment: CDR1 SGHVS and CDR2 FQNEAQ. The CDR3, as DNA: TGTGCCAGCAGCTCTAGACTGCTCAGGGCAACTAATGAAAAACTGTTTTTT. Protein: CASSSRLLRATNEKLFF.

CDR3 nucleotides: TGTGCCAGCAGTATACAGGGATACTCCTACGAGCAGTACTTC. Translating gives CASSIQGYSYEQYF. This sequence joins TRBV6-5 and TRBJ2-7; maybe TRBD1 (6 bases). The CDR3 sequence is 14 residues long. V was shortened by 5 bases and J by 0 bases, with 11 bases between the two germline ends. Germline assignment: CDR1 MNHEY and CDR2 SVGAGI.

This clone was observed a single time. V gene TRBV29-1 combines with J gene TRBJ2-5, with a weak D call TRBD2 (6 bases). Germline loops: CDR1 SQVTM, CDR2 ANQGSEA. This CDR3 is built from 14 residues. V lost 4 bases and J lost 7, with 19 bases in between. CDR3 amino acids: CSVAHLDMGGTQYF. CDR3 coding DNA: TGCAGCGTTGCGCATTTGGACATGGGGGGGACCCAGTACTTC.

V and J are TRBV30 and TRBJ1-2; TRBD1 is a possible D gene (5 bases). V lost 2 bases and J lost 4, with 20 bases in between. Germline CDR1 GTSNPN, CDR2 SVGIG (reference sequence). The CDR3 consists of 16 residues. The CDR3 region is CAWSRRQLFNTYGYTF. The DNA of the CDR3 is TGTGCCTGGAGTCGCAGACAGCTATTCAACACCTATGGCTACACCTTC.

V gene TRBV29-1 combines with J gene TRBJ2-2; possibly TRBD2 for D (6 bases). Germline V gives CDR1 SQVTM, CDR2 ANQGSEA. The CDR3 length is 14 residues. Trimming took 3 bases from V and 1 from J, leaving 9 bases between them. Here the CDR3 reads CSVDGGGNTGELFF. For the CDR3, the DNA is TGCAGCGTTGACGGGGGTGGGAACACCGGGGAGCTGTTTTTT.

The V call is TRBV6-1, the J call TRBJ2-5; 7 bases match TRBD1. Germline V lookup: CDR1 MNHNS, CDR2 SASEGT. Germline trimming cut 1 base from V and 5 bases from J; bases unmatched to any gene: 10. The CDR3 has 16 amino acids. CDR3 loop: CASSEVSLGGGETQYF. For the CDR3, the DNA is TGTGCCAGCAGTGAAGTATCGTTAGGGGGCGGGGAGACCCAGTACTTC.

Only one count was recorded for this clone. The chain carries TRBV21-1 and TRBJ2-1; the table names TRBD2, a call not compared with the DNA. TRBV21-1 is labeled a pseudogene. CDR3 size: 16 residues. The CDR3 DNA is TGTGCCAACACGCAAGAGAGCGGGAGATTGGGGAATGAGCAGTTCTTC. It codes for CANTQESGRLGNEQFF.

This clone was seen only a few times. The chain uses TRBV5-1 and TRBJ2-3, with 9 positions matching TRBD2. V shed 0 bases, J shed 5 bases, and the junction held 10 bases outside the gene matches. The CDR3 loop spans 17 amino acids. Germline CDR1 reads SGHRS; CDR2 reads YFSETQ. CDR3 amino acids: CASSLVAASGKEDTQYF. In DNA form, the CDR3 reads TGCGCCAGCAGCTTGGTTGCGGCTAGCGGGAAGGAAGATACGCAGTATTTT. Full variable domain (remainder filled in from reference TRBV5-1 and TRBJ2-3): KAGVTQTPRYLIKTRGQQVTLSCSPISGHRSVSWYQQTPGQGLQFLFEYFSETQRNKGNFPGRFSGRQFSNSRSEMNVSTLELGDSALYLCASSLVAASGKEDTQYFGPGTRLTVL.

The chain uses TRBV11-2 and TRBJ1-2; D unclear. CDR3 length: 13 amino acids. V lost 5 bases to trimming and J lost 4 bases, with 11 bases between them. Per germline, CDR1 SGHAT and CDR2 FQNNGV. The CDR3 nucleotides read TGTGCCAGCAGCCAAAACGGAGGCTATGGCTACACCTTC. It is translated as CASSQNGGYGYTF.

The V call is TRBV6-1, the J call TRBJ1-2; weak D call: TRBD1 (6 bases). The V end was cut by 2 bases, the J end by 8 bases, with 15 bases between. CDR3 length equals 14 residues. Germline V lookup: CDR1 MNHNS, CDR2 SASEGT. The CDR3 is CASSELTGYRGYTF. CDR3 nucleotides: TGTGCCAGCAGTGAACTCACAGGGTATAGAGGCTACACCTTC.

This clone was found a few times. The rearrangement links TRBV10-3 to TRBJ2-7; no firm D call. The CDR3 runs 14 residues. CDR1 ENHRY and CDR2 SYGVKD come from the germline V gene. The ends were cut back, 2 bases at V and 2 bases at J, with 10 bases in the middle. The DNA for the CDR3 is TGTGCCATCAGTGAGCTTTTAGATACCTACGAGCAGTACTTC. Translation: CAISELLDTYEQYF.

The J gene is TRBJ1-6, the V gene TRBV6-5, with D perhaps matching TRBD1 (6 bases). Germline V gene lookup returns CDR1 MNHEY and CDR2 SVGAGI. This CDR3 has 13 residues. V lost 8 bases and J 9 bases, leaving 14 bases between the germline ends. The CDR3 DNA follows: TGTGCCAGCGTAAGGGACAAGAGTTCACCCCTCCACTTT. Amino acid sequence: CASVRDKSSPLHF.

V gene TRBV7-9 combines with J gene TRBJ1-2, with D unresolved. V was clipped by 1 base and J by 2 bases, with 20 bases between them. Per the germline V gene, CDR1 is SEHNR and CDR2 is FQNEAQ (reference sequence). This CDR3 has 18 amino acids. The DNA of the CDR3 is TGTGCCAGCAGCTTAGATCCAGGCGGCCAGACTAAAAACTATGGCTACACCTTC. Its translation is CASSLDPGGQTKNYGYTF.

The J gene is TRBJ1-2, the V gene TRBV5-1, with 8 bases identical to TRBD1. Germline assignment: CDR1 SGHRS and CDR2 YFSETQ. With 4 bases clipped from V and 2 bases from J, the junction kept 7 bases outside the gene matches. The CDR3 has 15 residues. The CDR3: CASSQGAVANYGYTF. DNA of the CDR3: TGCGCCAGCAGCCAGGGGGCTGTGGCGAACTATGGCTACACCTTC.

This chain uses TRBV3-1 (or the pseudogene TRBV3-2) with TRBJ2-5; 12 bases map to TRBD1. With 1 base clipped from V and 4 bases from J, the junction kept 4 bases outside the gene matches. The CDR3 extends over 16 amino acids. Germline-derived CDR1 and CDR2 are LGHDT and YNNKEL (reference sequence). The CDR3 region is CASSQGRDRGRETQYF. The CDR3 DNA reads as TGTGCCAGCAGCCAAGGGAGGGACAGGGGGCGAGAGACCCAGTACTTC.

This clone showed up just once. The chain recombines TRBV9 with TRBJ2-3; 10 bases line up with TRBD2. There are 15 residues in the CDR3. The junction had 4 bases not matched to a gene; V was cut back by 6 bases and J by 0 bases. Germline assignment: CDR1 SGDLS and CDR2 YYNGEE. The CDR3 nucleotides are TGTGCCAGCACCGAGACTAGCGGGAGCACAGATACGCAGTATTTT. It translates to CASTETSGSTDTQYF.

The chain links TRBV5-1 to TRBJ2-1; D gene ambiguous. V lost 0 bases to trimming and J lost 5 bases, with 3 bases between them. In germline, CDR1 is SGHRS, CDR2 YFSETQ. CDR3 size: 12 residues. CDR3 DNA: TGCGCCAGCAGCTTGGGTAACAATGAGCAGTTCTTC. It specifies CASSLGNNEQFF.

The rearrangement joins TRBV5-1 to TRBJ2-5; D unresolved. The germline V gene has CDR1 SGHRS and CDR2 YFSETQ. The CDR3 extends over 13 amino acids. V lost 4 bases to trimming and J lost 5 bases, with 12 bases between them. The CDR3 here is CASSPGLAETQYF. DNA for the CDR3: TGCGCCAGCAGCCCCGGGTTGGCGGAGACCCAGTACTTC.

The V and J genes are TRBV9 and TRBJ2-1; 8 bases line up with TRBD1. CDR1 is SGDLS, CDR2 YYNGEE, per germline. The V segment lost 4 bases and the J segment 7 bases; nucleotides outside the gene matches: 7. The CDR3 length is 14 residues. CDR3 in DNA: TGTGCCAGCAGCTCACAGGGGGACCTTAATGAGCAGTTCTTC. It is translated as CASSSQGDLNEQFF.

The rearrangement joins TRBV10-3 to TRBJ2-7, with TRBD2 matching over 8 bases. Germline lookup yields CDR1 ENHRY and CDR2 SYGVKD. The CDR3 spans 12 residues. J was trimmed by 5 bases and V by 9 bases; bases with no gene match: 6. The CDR3 reads CAISGGSNEQYF. The CDR3 coding sequence is TGTGCCATTTCGGGGGGGTCCAACGAGCAGTACTTC.

The V and J genes are TRBV6-5 and TRBJ1-5; perhaps TRBD1 as D (5 bases). CDR1 is MNHEY and CDR2 is SVGAGI in the germline V gene. CDR3 length: 15 residues. V was cut by 4 bases and J by 1 base, with 11 bases left in between. DNA for the CDR3: TGTGCCAGCAGTTTAGACAGACCAAGCAATCAGCCCCAGCATTTT. Amino acids: CASSLDRPSNQPQHF.

Only one count was recorded for this clone. This rearrangement joins TRBV11-2 to TRBJ1-3; TRBD1 agrees at 12 bases. V lost 5 bases, J lost 3 bases, and 8 bases stayed unmatched. Germline V lookup: CDR1 SGHAT, CDR2 FQNNGV. CDR3 length: 17 amino acids. The CDR3 region has the DNA TGTGCCAGCAGCAGAACCGGGACAGGGGGCATTGGAAACACCATATATTTT. It yields the protein CASSRTGTGGIGNTIYF. The full variable domain, its missing parts supplied by reference TRBV11-2 and TRBJ1-3, is EAGVAQSPRYKIIEKRQSVAFWCNPISGHATLYWYQQILGQGPKLLIQFQNNGVVDDSQLPKDRFSAERLKGVDSTLKIQPAKLEDSAVYLCASSRTGTGGIGNTIYFGEGSWLTVV.

The rearrangement joins TRBV18 to TRBJ1-1, with TRBD1 as a possible D gene (5 bases). Trimming removed 5 bases from V and 1 base from J, with 8 bases in between. CDR1 is KGHSH and CDR2 is LQKENI in the germline V gene. There are 13 residues in the CDR3. The CDR3 sequence is CASSATGNTEAFF. The CDR3, as DNA: TGTGCCAGCTCAGCTACAGGGAACACTGAAGCTTTCTTT. The full variable domain, in which reference TRBV18 and TRBJ1-1 provide the parts outside the CDR3, is NAGVMQNPRHLVRRRGQEARLRCSPMKGHSHVYWYRQLPEEGLKFMVYLQKENIIDESGMPKERFSAEFPKEGPSILRIQQVVRGDSAAYFCASSATGNTEAFFGQGTRLTVV.